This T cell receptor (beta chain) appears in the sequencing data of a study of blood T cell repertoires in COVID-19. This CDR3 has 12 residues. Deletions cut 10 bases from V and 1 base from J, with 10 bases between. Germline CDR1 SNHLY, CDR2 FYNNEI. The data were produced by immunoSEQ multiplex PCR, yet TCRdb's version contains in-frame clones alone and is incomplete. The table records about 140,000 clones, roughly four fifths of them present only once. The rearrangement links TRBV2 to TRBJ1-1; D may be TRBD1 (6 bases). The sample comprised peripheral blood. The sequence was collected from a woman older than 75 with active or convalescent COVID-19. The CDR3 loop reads CANYRENTEAFF. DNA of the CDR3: TGTGCCAACTACAGGGAGAACACTGAAGCTTTCTTT.